The T cell receptor (beta chain) under discussion was sequenced for a study of OX40 agonist ivuxolimab in advanced cancers. Study overall: Patients in the trial were receiving intravenous ivuxolimab every 2 weeks, at doses of 0.01 to 10 mg/kg. Patients assigned to dose escalation were diagnosed with hepatocellular carcinoma, melanoma, renal cell or head and neck cancer. Three dose-escalation patients had partial responses: one with hepatocellular carcinoma and two with cutaneous melanoma.

The V gene's germline CDR1 is MDHEN and CDR2 SYDVKM. This CDR3 contains 14 residues. Trimming cost V 3 bases and J 9 bases, with 15 bases left between them. The protocol was immunoSEQ multiplex PCR, while the TCRdb copy is restricted to in-frame clones and leaves out a portion. There are some 73,000 clones in the sample; 80% to 90% occur only once, and roughly 0.75% lies in the top ten. Sequencing used CD4+ or CD8+ T cells sorted from blood, obtained in a trial of the OX40 agonist ivuxolimab. This TCR came from an adult with an advanced solid tumor such as melanoma, head and neck, liver or kidney cancer. This rearrangement joins TRBV28 to TRBJ2-1; D not resolved. CDR3 coding DNA: TGTGCCAGCAGTTTTGAGACCCTGAGGCCTGAGCAGTTCTTC. Encoded protein: CASSFETLRPEQFF. Full variable domain (remainder filled in from reference TRBV28 and TRBJ2-1): DVKVTQSSRYLVKRTGEKVFLECVQDMDHENMFWYRQDPGLGLRLIYFSYDVKMKEKGDIPEGYSVSREKKERFSLILESASTNQTSMYLCASSFETLRPEQFFGPGTRLTVL.